What follows are 3 T cell receptor beta chains derived from one specimen sequenced in a study of T cell changes during pregnancy in multiple sclerosis. The data were produced by immunoSEQ multiplex PCR, yet TCRdb's version contains in-frame clones alone and is incomplete. The repertoire holds tens of thousands of clones, with over 80% as singletons. The source material was peripheral blood, sampled in the first trimester of pregnancy. These receptors were obtained from a female donor with multiple sclerosis, enrolled in a pregnancy study.

The chain joins TRBV13 to TRBJ2-1, with TRBD2 matching over 10 bases. V shed 3 bases, J shed 8 bases, and the junction held 7 bases outside the gene matches. The V gene's germline CDR1 is PRHDT and CDR2 FYEKMQ (reference sequence). This CDR3 contains 15 residues. In nucleotides, the CDR3 is TGTGCCAGCAGCTTCCGGCTAGCGGGAGTTTATGAGCAGTTCTTC. Translation gives CASSFRLAGVYEQFF.

The chain joins TRBV7-8 to TRBJ2-7, with a possible D match to TRBD1 (6 bases). CDR1 SGHVS and CDR2 FQNEAQ come from the germline V gene. V lost 5 bases to trimming and J lost 3 bases, with 8 bases between them. The CDR3 contains 12 residues. The CDR3, as DNA: TGTGCCAGCAGCCAGGACAGCTACGAGCAGTACTTC. Its protein product is CASSQDSYEQYF.

V gene TRBV5-8 combines with J gene TRBJ2-7; D unclear. Looked up from germline, CDR1 is SGHTS and CDR2 is YDEGEE. With 0 bases removed from V and 6 bases from J, the gap between germline ends came to 4 bases. This CDR3 comprises 11 residues. The CDR3 protein is CASSLAGEQYF. CDR3 nucleotide sequence: TGTGCCAGCAGCTTGGCGGGCGAGCAGTACTTC. Full variable domain (missing parts from reference TRBV5-8 and TRBJ2-7): EAGVTQSPTHLIKTRGQQATLRCSPISGHTSVYWYQQALGLGLQFLLWYDEGEERNRGNFPPRFSGRQFPNYSSELNVNALELEDSALYLCASSLAGEQYFGPGTRLTVT.